A selection of T cell receptor beta chains follows, all from one sample in a study of blood T cell repertoires in COVID-19. Using immunoSEQ multiplex PCR, the repertoire was profiled, and TCRdb retains in-frame clones only, with some absent. This table holds some 87,000 clones, approximately 81% found once. Specimen: peripheral blood. The origin of the receptors is a man older than 75 with active or convalescent COVID-19. Each CDR3 is given with its conserved first and last residue. A D gene is named only where the DNA matches it firmly. For some rows the clone size is stated as once, few or many, or as a class when expanded; others skip it.

15	TRBV11-3	TRBJ2-2	TRBD1	.	TGTGCCAGCAGCTTGGGACAGGGGAACACCGGGGAGCTGTTTTTT	CASSLGQGNTGELFF
15	TRBV2	TRBJ1-4	TRBD1	.	TGTGCCAGCAGCCTAAGACAGGGAACTAATGAAAAACTGTTTTTT	CASSLRQGTNEKLFF
17	TRBV19	TRBJ2-1	.	.	TGTGCCAGTTGGACAACGATGGCCTCTGCACATTACAATGAGCAGTTCTTC	CASWTTMASAHYNEQFF
17	TRBV11-3	TRBJ2-2	TRBD2	.	TGTGCCAGCAGCTTATTTGGCGGGGGGCTCAACACCGGGGAGCTGTTTTTT	CASSLFGGGLNTGELFF
15	TRBV7-2	TRBJ1-6	TRBD1	.	TGTGCCAGCAGCTTTGGGTGGACAGGGGATTCACCCCTCCACTTT	CASSFGWTGDSPLHF
15	TRBV2	TRBJ1-2	TRBD1	.	TGTGCCAGCAGGGAGGACAGGGCTAAGGACTATGGCTACACCTTC	CASREDRAKDYGYTF
16	TRBV19	TRBJ1-6	TRBD1	.	TGTGCCAGTAGGGACAGGGGGCGGAATGGTAATTCACCCCTCCACTTT	CASRDRGRNGNSPLHF
17	TRBV9	TRBJ2-2	TRBD2	.	TGTGCCAGCAGCGCTTGGCCTAGCGGGGTATTCACCGGGGAGCTGTTTTTT	CASSAWPSGVFTGELFF
15	TRBV5-4	TRBJ2-3	TRBD2	.	TGTGCCAGCAGCCCAGGGACTAACCCGATGGATACGCAGTATTTT	CASSPGTNPMDTQYF
15	TRBV15	TRBJ2-3	.	.	TGTGCCACCAGCAGACCCGGACAGTGGAAAGATACGCAGTATTTT	CATSRPGQWKDTQYF
16	TRBV10-3	TRBJ1-5	.	.	TGTGCCATCAGTGAGTCGAAGGGGAATAGCAATCAGCCCCAGCATTTT	CAISESKGNSNQPQHF
15	TRBV5-4	TRBJ2-1	TRBD1	.	TGTGCCAGCAGCCTTAACCACGACAGGGCTTATGAGCAGTTCTTC	CASSLNHDRAYEQFF
14	TRBV3-1/TRBV3-2	TRBJ1-6	TRBD1	.	TGTGCCAGCAGCCAGACAGGGAGTAATTCACCCCTCCACTTT	CASSQTGSNSPLHF
15	TRBV7-6	TRBJ2-2	.	.	TGTGCCAGCGCCCCGGGACTGGCTAACACCGGGGAGCTGTTTTTT	CASAPGLANTGELFF
16	TRBV3-1/TRBV3-2	TRBJ1-2	TRBD1	.	TGTGCCAGCAGCCAAGTCTCGGGACAGGGGAACTATGGCTACACCTTC	CASSQVSGQGNYGYTF
18	TRBV15	TRBJ1-1	.	once	TGTGCCACCAGCAGCAACATTAGGGGGGGATGGATGAACACTGAAGCTTTCTTT	CATSSNIRGGWMNTEAFF
14	TRBV5-1	TRBJ2-1	TRBD1	.	TGCGCCAGCGGGGGACAGAGCTTCTACAATGAGCAGTTCTTC	CASGGQSFYNEQFF
14	TRBV10-3	TRBJ2-7	TRBD1	few	TGTGCCATCAGTGAGGACAGGGAGCCCTACGAGCAGTACTTC	CAISEDREPYEQYF
14	TRBV5-1	TRBJ1-2	.	few	TGCGCCAGCAGCTTGGTCCAGGGAGGGTATGGCTACACCTTC	CASSLVQGGYGYTF
13	TRBV12-3/TRBV12-4	TRBJ2-7	TRBD1	.	TGTGCCACCTACGACAGGGTAAACTACGAGCAGTACTTC	CATYDRVNYEQYF
15	TRBV19	TRBJ2-2	.	.	TGTGCCAGTAGTTCCACAGGGAGACGCACCGGGGAGCTGTTTTTT	CASSSTGRRTGELFF
15	TRBV6-5	TRBJ2-7	.	.	TGTGCCAGCAGATCCCCGGGTCGTTCAATTTACGAGCAGTACTTC	CASRSPGRSIYEQYF
13	TRBV3-1/TRBV3-2	TRBJ1-2	.	.	TGTGCCAGCAGCCAAGACCTGAACTATGGCTACACCTTC	CASSQDLNYGYTF
16	TRBV7-2	TRBJ2-5	TRBD2	.	TGTGCCAGCAGCGCACCGGGACTAGCGGGGGGAGAGACCCAGTACTTC	CASSAPGLAGGETQYF
12	TRBV7-9	TRBJ1-1	TRBD1	.	TGTGCCAGCAGCTTGGGACAGGGGAGAGCTTTCTTT	CASSLGQGRAFF
15	TRBV7-9	TRBJ1-2	.	.	TGTGCCAGCAGCTTGGGGGGGGTTTTCCCCTATGGCTACACCTTC	CASSLGGVFPYGYTF
16	TRBV10-2	TRBJ2-1	TRBD1	.	TGCGCCAGCACCTCGAGAACAGGGGGGACCCACAATGAGCAGTTCTTC	CASTSRTGGTHNEQFF
14	TRBV25-1	TRBJ1-3	.	.	TGTGCCAGCAGTGATCGGGTGGTTGGAAACACCATATATTTT	CASSDRVVGNTIYF
16	TRBV5-1	TRBJ1-4	.	.	TGCGCCAGCAGCTCCCTACACTCGGGAACTAATGAAAAACTGTTTTTT	CASSSLHSGTNEKLFF
13	TRBV28	TRBJ2-7	.	.	TGTGCCAGCAGTCCCCTTAGAGCCTACGAGCAGTACTTC	CASSPLRAYEQYF
15	TRBV7-8	TRBJ1-3	.	.	TGTGCCAGCAGCGCCGGGCCGGGGGCTGGAAACACCATATATTTT	CASSAGPGAGNTIYF
15	TRBV9	TRBJ2-3	.	.	TGTGCCAGCAGCGTAACTACCACCCCCGCGCATACGCAGTATTTT	CASSVTTTPAHTQYF
13	TRBV7-8	TRBJ2-7	.	.	TGTGCCAGCAGCGGAGGAGGGGGCTACGAGCAGTACTTC	CASSGGGGYEQYF
13	TRBV11-3	TRBJ1-1	.	few	TGTGCCAGCAGCTTAGGCGGGAACACTGAAGCTTTCTTT	CASSLGGNTEAFF
15	TRBV19	TRBJ2-5	.	medium-sized	TGTGCCAGTAGGGGGACCACAGGGCTACAAGAGACCCAGTACTTC	CASRGTTGLQETQYF
17	TRBV15	TRBJ1-5	TRBD1	.	TGTGCCACCAGCAGAGATGGGGGACAGGGGGCTGGTCAGCCCCAGCATTTT	CATSRDGGQGAGQPQHF
17	TRBV6-1	TRBJ1-6	TRBD1	.	TGTGCCAGCAGTGAAGGGGGACAGGGTATAAGCTCTGCCCCCCTCCACTTT	CASSEGGQGISSAPLHF
15	TRBV7-2	TRBJ2-1	TRBD1	few	TGTGCCAGCAGCGGCCCATGGACAGGGTCCAATGAGCAGTTCTTC	CASSGPWTGSNEQFF
14	TRBV5-1	TRBJ1-4	.	.	TGCGCCAGCAGCTCCCCAGGCTCGGGGGAAAAACTGTTTTTT	CASSSPGSGEKLFF
17	TRBV10-1	TRBJ1-1	.	.	TGCGCCAGCAGTGAGTCGCTCGGGGCAGGGGTGAACACTGAAGCTTTCTTT	CASSESLGAGVNTEAFF
13	TRBV2	TRBJ1-1	.	.	TGTGCCAGCAGTGAAGGGGGAGGAGCGCGGGCTTTCTTT	CASSEGGGARAFF
16	TRBV27	TRBJ1-6	TRBD1	.	TGTGCCAGCAGTGACCGGGACAGCTATTATAATTCACCCCTCCACTTT	CASSDRDSYYNSPLHF
13	TRBV11-3	TRBJ1-6	.	.	TGTGCCAGCAGCTTATCGGGAGTTTCACCCCTCCACTTT	CASSLSGVSPLHF
15	TRBV5-6	TRBJ1-6	.	.	TGTGCCAGCGCCGGACCGGGACATTTTAATTCACCCCTCCACTTT	CASAGPGHFNSPLHF
13	TRBV2	TRBJ2-2	.	.	TGTGCCAGCGGACAACGTAGCTCCGGGGAGCTGTTTTTT	CASGQRSSGELFF
15	TRBV11-3	TRBJ2-1	TRBD2	.	TGTGCCAGCAGCTTAGTAGCGGGGGGGGTCACTGAGCAGTTCTTC	CASSLVAGGVTEQFF
16	TRBV10-2	TRBJ1-2	.	once	TGCGCCAGCAGTGACGGGCCGAGAGGGGAGGCGTATGGCTACACCTTC	CASSDGPRGEAYGYTF
17	TRBV5-6	TRBJ2-1	TRBD2	.	TGTGCCAGCAGTCCACTTAGCGGGGGGACGCCCTACAATGAGCAGTTCTTC	CASSPLSGGTPYNEQFF
16	TRBV3-1/TRBV3-2	TRBJ1-1	TRBD1	.	TGTGCCAGCAGCCAATATGGAGGGGGCCTGGTCACTGAAGCTTTCTTT	CASSQYGGGLVTEAFF
14	TRBV3-1/TRBV3-2	TRBJ2-5	.	.	TGTGCCAGCAGCCCCCGGCCTAGTCTTGAGACCCAGTACTTC	CASSPRPSLETQYF
16	TRBV18	TRBJ2-2	TRBD2	.	TGTGCCAGCTCACAACTAGCGGGGGAGAACACCGGGGAGCTGTTTTTT	CASSQLAGENTGELFF
14	TRBV6-1	TRBJ1-2	.	.	TGTGCCAGCAGTGAGGGAGGGGGTAGCTATGGCTACACCTTC	CASSEGGGSYGYTF
15	TRBV18	TRBJ2-1	TRBD1	.	TGTGCCAGCTCTCTAGGGGGCGGGCTCATAAATGAGCAGTTCTTC	CASSLGGGLINEQFF
14	TRBV19	TRBJ1-5	TRBD1	.	TGTGCCAGTAGTGCGTCGACAGGGGATCAGCCCCAGCATTTT	CASSASTGDQPQHF
16	TRBV5-8	TRBJ2-2	TRBD1	.	TGTGCCAGTCGGACAGGAAGCCGGGTGAACACCGGGGAGCTGTTTTTT	CASRTGSRVNTGELFF
14	TRBV19	TRBJ2-1	TRBD1	.	TGTGCCAGTAGGAGGACAGGGGGGGGCAATGAGCAGTTCTTC	CASRRTGGGNEQFF
18	TRBV18	TRBJ1-3	TRBD1	.	TGTGCCAGCTCACCACAGCTGGGACAGCTTAGCTCTGGAAACACCATATATTTT	CASSPQLGQLSSGNTIYF
17	TRBV28	TRBJ2-1	.	few	TGTGCCAGCAGTTTACTGGTCGTCAGGGAAATTGGCAATGAGCAGTTCTTC	CASSLLVVREIGNEQFF
14	TRBV29-1	TRBJ1-1	TRBD1	.	TGCAGCTCAACGGACAGGCTGGGGAGAACTGAAGCTTTCTTT	CSSTDRLGRTEAFF